This T cell receptor beta chain appears in the sequencing data of a study of blood T cell repertoires in COVID-19. For the study at large: Donors in the United States, Italy and Spain gave samples during acute or convalescent COVID-19. T cells, B-cell-depleted T cells, or PBMCs supplied cDNA or gDNA.

This clone appeared once. The V gene lost 10 bases and the J gene lost 9 bases, with 25 bases spanning the gap. The CDR3 is made up of 16 amino acids. CDR1 is SNHLY and CDR2 is FYNNEI in the germline V gene. Per the authors' pipeline: Reference gene primer amplification gave estimated nucleated cell counts. Profiled with immunoSEQ multiplex PCR; TCRdb holds only in-frame clones, not every one. The D gene and trimming were derived from the DNA, and the V and J assignments and clone size from that table. The sample gives about 47,000 clones, just under 70% of which show up once; 6.2% is in the top ten. Sequenced sample: peripheral blood. The chain employs TRBV2 and TRBJ1-6; maybe TRBD1 (6 bases). The TCR sequence derives from an older man with acute or convalescent COVID-19. The CDR3 coding sequence is TGTGCCATCAATGGGGGCAGGGGCGGAATCGGTTCACCCCTCCACTTT. This translates into CAINGGRGGIGSPLHF.